This T cell receptor (beta chain) appears in the sequencing data of a study of identical twins. Findings of the study overall: Models predicted less out-of-frame TCR alpha sharing in monozygotic twins than was found. The degree of excess twin sharing was weaker in beta out-of-frame sequences.

TCRdb called the 5' RACE reads again in MiXCR, with one record for every CDR3 protein. The data hold 640,000 or so distinct CDR3 sequences, with 5.5% to 6.5% observed a single time. Points on this clonotype: Antigen specificity is unknown.

J was trimmed by 4 bases and V by 3 bases; bases with no gene match: 13. Germline V gene sequence: CDR1 DFQATT, CDR2 SNEGSKA (reference sequence). The CDR3 totals 18 residues. The J gene is TRBJ2-6, the V gene TRBV20-1; 9 bases are a match to TRBD1. The TCR sequence derives from a young man in good health. Sequencing used naive T cells sorted from blood. DNA for the CDR3: TGCAGTGCTAGCGGTACAGGGGGCACTTTGGGGGGGGCCAACGTCCTGACTTTC. Translating gives CSASGTGGTLGGANVLTF.